This TCR beta chain appears in the sequencing data of a study of T cells of healthy individuals. V shed 3 bases and J shed 5 bases, with 10 bases lying between them. There are 13 residues in the CDR3. The germline V gene has CDR1 SEHNR and CDR2 FQNEAQ (reference sequence). TCRdb ran MiXCR on the 5' RACE reads and lists one entry per CDR3 protein. Counted here are more than 85,000 distinct CDR3 sequences, roughly 18% occurring once; the ten biggest clones make up 6.2%. The receptor's source is a human donor in good health. The chain uses TRBV7-9 and TRBJ1-1; D gene uncertain. For the CDR3, the DNA is TGTGCCAGCAGCTTTGAAGCCGGGACTGAAGCTTTCTTT. Amino acids: CASSFEAGTEAFF. Full variable domain (remainder filled in from reference TRBV7-9 and TRBJ1-1): DTGVSQNPRHKITKRGQNVTFRCDPISEHNRLYWYRQTLGQGPEFLTYFQNEAQLEKSRLLSDRFSAERPKGSFSTLEIQRTEQGDSAMYLCASSFEAGTEAFFGQGTRLTVV.